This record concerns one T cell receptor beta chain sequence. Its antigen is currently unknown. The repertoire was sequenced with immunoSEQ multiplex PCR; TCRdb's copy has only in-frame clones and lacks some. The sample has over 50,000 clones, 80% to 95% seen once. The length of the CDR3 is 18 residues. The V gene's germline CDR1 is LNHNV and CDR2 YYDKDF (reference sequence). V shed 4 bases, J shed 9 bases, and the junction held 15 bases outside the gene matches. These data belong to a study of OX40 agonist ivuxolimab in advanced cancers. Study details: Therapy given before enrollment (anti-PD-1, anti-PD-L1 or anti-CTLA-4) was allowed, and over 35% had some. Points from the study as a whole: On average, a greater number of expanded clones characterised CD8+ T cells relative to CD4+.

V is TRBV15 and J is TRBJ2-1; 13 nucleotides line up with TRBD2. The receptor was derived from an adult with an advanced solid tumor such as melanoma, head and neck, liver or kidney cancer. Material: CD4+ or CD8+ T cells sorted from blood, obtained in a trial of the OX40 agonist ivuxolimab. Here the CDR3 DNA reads TGTGCCACCAGCAACAGCGGCACTAGCGGGGGGGCCTTCGGTGAGCAGTTCTTC. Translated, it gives CATSNSGTSGGAFGEQFF.